This is a list of T cell receptor beta chains from one sample in a study of blood T cell repertoires in COVID-19. Repertoires were generated with immunoSEQ multiplex PCR, while TCRdb's copy carries only in-frame clones and drops some. The profile shows 200,000 or so clones, more than 75% of them singletons. The sequenced material came from peripheral blood. These receptors all come from a man older than 75 with acute or convalescent COVID-19. Both conserved end residues are part of each CDR3. The D gene is left open where the match is weak. Rows may omit the clone size; those that give it use once, few, many or a size class.

V,J,size,D,CDR3,DNA
TRBV20-1,TRBJ2-3,-,-,CSASRPGVADTQYF,TGCAGTGCTAGTAGGCCGGGAGTAGCAGATACGCAGTATTTT
TRBV19,TRBJ2-3,-,-,CASSWTESTDTQYF,TGTGCCAGTAGTTGGACAGAGAGCACAGATACGCAGTATTTT
TRBV9,TRBJ1-4,-,-,CARSDATNEKLFF,TGTGCCCGATCAGATGCAACTAATGAAAAACTGTTTTTT
TRBV5-8,TRBJ2-3,-,-,CASSLAGRSTDTQYF,TGTGCCAGCAGCTTGGCAGGCAGGAGCACAGATACGCAGTATTTT
TRBV12-3/TRBV12-4,TRBJ2-2,-,-,CASTQGGGELFF,TGTGCCAGCACCCAGGGGGGTGGGGAGCTGTTTTTT
TRBV6-2/TRBV6-3,TRBJ2-2,-,-,CASSPHGGRVAGELFF,TGTGCCAGCAGCCCCCACGGTGGCAGGGTGGCCGGGGAGCTGTTTTTT
TRBV10-1,TRBJ1-6,few,TRBD1,CASSGQGNSPLHF,TGCGCCAGCAGTGGACAGGGGAATTCACCCCTCCACTTT
TRBV6-6,TRBJ2-1,-,TRBD2,CASSYIAGGPYNEQFF,TGTGCCAGCAGTTACATAGCGGGAGGGCCCTACAATGAGCAGTTCTTC
TRBV2,TRBJ2-3,-,-,CASTLRGGVFSTDTQYF,TGTGCCAGCACCCTACGGGGCGGGGTTTTTAGCACAGATACGCAGTATTTT
TRBV20-1,TRBJ1-2,-,TRBD1,CSVDRGVGYTF,TGCAGTGTCGACAGGGGAGTTGGCTACACCTTC
TRBV9,TRBJ2-1,few,-,CASSVGNNEQFF,TGTGCCAGCAGCGTAGGTAACAATGAGCAGTTCTTC
TRBV11-2,TRBJ1-5,-,TRBD1,CASSGTGGNQPQHF,TGTGCCAGCAGCGGCACAGGGGGCAATCAGCCCCAGCATTTT
TRBV19,TRBJ2-6,-,TRBD1,CASSIGSGGSSGANVLTF,TGTGCCAGTAGTATAGGGTCAGGGGGCTCCTCTGGGGCCAACGTCCTGACTTTC
TRBV11-2,TRBJ1-1,-,-,CASSRNPGEAFF,TGTGCCAGCAGCCGAAATCCAGGGGAAGCTTTCTTT
TRBV7-9,TRBJ2-7,-,-,CASSSTRSYEQYF,TGTGCCAGCAGCTCAACTAGAAGCTACGAGCAGTACTTC
TRBV9,TRBJ2-5,-,-,CASSALAGPQETQYF,TGTGCCAGCAGCGCGCTGGCGGGGCCCCAAGAGACCCAGTACTTC
TRBV10-2,TRBJ1-3,-,-,CASSAAPVQGGNTIYF,TGCGCCAGCAGTGCGGCTCCCGTCCAGGGTGGAAACACCATATATTTT
TRBV5-1,TRBJ2-3,-,-,CASSLEGGPTDTQYF,TGCGCCAGCAGCTTGGAGGGCGGGCCCACAGATACGCAGTATTTT
TRBV27,TRBJ1-6,-,-,CASSSLLGGGNSPLHF,TGTGCCAGCAGTTCCCTATTGGGGGGAGGCAATTCACCCCTCCACTTT
TRBV29-1,TRBJ2-2,-,TRBD1,CSVFLIPGTGGTGELFF,TGCAGCGTTTTTTTAATTCCCGGGACAGGGGGAACCGGGGAGCTGTTTTTT
TRBV5-1,TRBJ2-7,few,-,CASSSEIVPYEQYF,TGCGCCAGCAGCTCGGAGATTGTCCCCTACGAGCAGTACTTC
TRBV11-3,TRBJ2-5,-,-,CASTATNQETQYF,TGTGCCAGCACCGCGACAAACCAAGAGACCCAGTACTTC
TRBV5-4,TRBJ2-5,-,TRBD2,CASSPAVAGLHSGETQYF,TGTGCCAGCAGCCCTGCAGTAGCGGGGCTTCACTCGGGAGAGACCCAGTACTTC
TRBV19,TRBJ1-5,-,-,CASSVGVEQPQHF,TGTGCCAGTAGTGTCGGTGTAGAACAGCCCCAGCATTTT
TRBV3-1/TRBV3-2,TRBJ2-5,-,-,CASSHGRAVQETQYF,TGTGCCAGCAGCCACGGGCGGGCAGTCCAAGAGACCCAGTACTTC
TRBV12-3/TRBV12-4,TRBJ2-2,-,-,CASSNLASGELFF,TGTGCCAGCAGTAACCTAGCCTCCGGGGAGCTGTTTTTT
TRBV5-4,TRBJ1-6,-,-,CASSLEQNSPLHF,TGTGCCAGCAGCTTGGAACAGAATTCACCCCTCCACTTT
TRBV16,TRBJ1-2,-,TRBD1,CASSQAGTGGSGYTF,TGTGCCAGCAGCCAGGCCGGGACAGGGGGCTCGGGCTACACCTTC
TRBV19,TRBJ2-1,few,-,CATSLGGPYNEQFF,TGTGCCACCTCTCTCGGGGGGCCCTACAATGAGCAGTTCTTC
TRBV9,TRBJ2-3,-,-,CASSVGQRSTDTQYF,TGTGCCAGCAGCGTAGGACAGAGGAGCACAGATACGCAGTATTTT
TRBV19,TRBJ2-3,-,TRBD1,CASSTTGQISTDTQYF,TGTGCCAGTAGTACAACGGGACAGATTTCCACAGATACGCAGTATTTT
TRBV28,TRBJ1-2,-,-,CASSLGPYGYTF,TGTGCCAGCAGTTTGGGCCCCTATGGCTACACCTTC
TRBV10-2,TRBJ1-2,-,-,CASSMTAGGNGYTF,TGCGCCAGCAGTATGACGGCAGGAGGGAATGGCTACACCTTC
TRBV6-5,TRBJ2-2,-,TRBD1,CASSYTGGPTGELFF,TGTGCCAGCAGTTACACAGGGGGTCCCACCGGGGAGCTGTTTTTT
TRBV19,TRBJ2-1,-,TRBD2,CASSKAGGGYNEQFF,TGTGCCAGTAGTAAGGCGGGAGGAGGCTACAATGAGCAGTTCTTC
TRBV7-8,TRBJ2-5,-,TRBD2,CASSLVVTSGRNGQETQYF,TGTGCCAGCAGCTTAGTGGTGACTAGCGGGAGGAATGGACAAGAGACCCAGTACTTC
TRBV4-2,TRBJ2-1,-,-,CASSQGGSDYNEQFF,TGTGCCAGCAGCCAAGGGGGTAGCGACTACAATGAGCAGTTCTTC
TRBV5-1,TRBJ2-1,few,TRBD2,CASSTLAGGPRNEQFF,TGCGCCAGCAGCACATTAGCGGGAGGGCCGCGAAATGAGCAGTTCTTC
TRBV19,TRBJ2-1,-,TRBD2,CASSRLAGGPYNEQFF,TGTGCCAGTAGTAGACTAGCGGGAGGACCCTACAATGAGCAGTTCTTC
TRBV20-1,TRBJ2-7,-,-,CSASRLDYEQYF,TGCAGTGCTAGTCGGTTAGACTACGAGCAGTACTTC
TRBV6-2/TRBV6-3,TRBJ1-1,-,-,CASSYMGLRAFF,TGTGCCAGCAGTTACATGGGCCTACGGGCTTTCTTT
TRBV18,TRBJ2-1,-,TRBD1,CASSLDRGGNEQFF,TGTGCCAGCTCACTCGACAGGGGAGGCAATGAGCAGTTCTTC
TRBV11-3,TRBJ1-1,-,-,CASSLDLPNTEAFF,TGTGCCAGCAGCTTAGATCTTCCGAACACTGAAGCTTTCTTT
TRBV6-6,TRBJ1-3,-,-,CASSSLSGGSGNTIYF,TGTGCCAGCAGTTCCCTCTCCGGAGGGAGCGGAAACACCATATATTTT
TRBV21-1,TRBJ2-3,-,-,CASSPGADTQYF,TGTGCCAGCAGTCCAGGGGCAGATACGCAGTATTTT
TRBV19,TRBJ1-3,-,-,CASSIRSSPFSGNTIYF,TGTGCCAGTAGCATTCGGAGCTCACCCTTCTCTGGAAACACCATATATTTT
TRBV6-1,TRBJ1-1,-,TRBD1,CASRDRRNTEAFF,TGTGCCAGCAGGGACAGGCGTAACACTGAAGCTTTCTTT
TRBV24-1,TRBJ2-7,-,TRBD1,CATSRQGAYEQYF,TGTGCCACGAGTAGACAGGGGGCGTACGAGCAGTACTTC